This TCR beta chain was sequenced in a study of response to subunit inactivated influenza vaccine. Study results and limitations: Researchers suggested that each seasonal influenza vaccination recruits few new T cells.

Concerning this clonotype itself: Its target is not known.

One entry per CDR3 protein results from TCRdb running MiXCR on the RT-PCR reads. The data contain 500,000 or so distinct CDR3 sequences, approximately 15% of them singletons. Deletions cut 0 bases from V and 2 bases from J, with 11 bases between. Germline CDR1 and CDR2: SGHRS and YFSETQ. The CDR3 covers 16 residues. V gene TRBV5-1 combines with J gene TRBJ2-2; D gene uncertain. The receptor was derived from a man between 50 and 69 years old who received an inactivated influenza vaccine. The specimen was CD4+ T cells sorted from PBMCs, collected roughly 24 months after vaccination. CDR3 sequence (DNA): TGCGCCAGCAGCTTGGTTGAATTGGGAAACACCGGGGAGCTGTTTTTT. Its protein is CASSLVELGNTGELFF. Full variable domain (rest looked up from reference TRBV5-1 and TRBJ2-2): KAGVTQTPRYLIKTRGQQVTLSCSPISGHRSVSWYQQTPGQGLQFLFEYFSETQRNKGNFPGRFSGRQFSNSRSEMNVSTLELGDSALYLCASSLVELGNTGELFFGEGSRLTVL.